The 21 T cell receptor beta chains below all came from one sample that was sequenced in a study of blood T cells in healthy people across ages. PCR was performed a second time for roughly 7 to 12 cycles using a sample-barcoded 5' primer and a J-beta primer mix. TCRdb reanalysed the 5' RACE reads using MiXCR and keeps one entry per CDR3 protein. The table includes 1 million or so distinct CDR3 sequences, under 30% detected once. The same sample was also used in a study of T cells of mothers and their children.

The source material was blood. Receptor source: a girl aged 2-15 years in good health.

The chain recombines TRBV2 with TRBJ1-6, with 9 bases identical to TRBD1. V was clipped by 6 bases and J by 14 bases; unmatched bases: 11. The germline CDR1 and CDR2 sequences are SNHLY and FYNNEI. The CDR3 contains 14 residues. The CDR3 nucleotides read TGTGCCAGCAGAGCCGGACAGGGGCAAGCGGCCCTCCACTTT. Protein: CASRAGQGQAALHF.

The chain couples TRBV4-3 to TRBJ2-7; TRBD1 agrees at 9 bases. The germline CDR1 and CDR2 sequences are LGHNA and YSLEER. CDR3 length: 16 residues. V gave up 3 bases and J gave up 3 bases; unmatched junction bases: 9. This CDR3 is CASSQGRDRAFYEQYF. CDR3 bases: TGCGCCAGCAGCCAGGGCCGGGACAGGGCTTTCTACGAGCAGTACTTC.

The rearrangement uses TRBV7-9 and TRBJ2-2; maybe TRBD1 (6 bases). Germline V lookup: CDR1 SEHNR, CDR2 FQNEAQ (reference sequence). This CDR3 is built from 13 residues. With 6 bases removed from V and 6 bases from J, the gap between germline ends came to 11 bases. The CDR3 nucleotides read TGTGCCAGCAGTTCCACAGGGTCCGGGGAGCTGTTTTTT. It translates to CASSSTGSGELFF.

This clonotype was seen only a few times. The CDR3 DNA sequence: TGCAGCGTCGTCCCGGGCTTACAGCGGAGCGAGCAGTACTTC. This gives the protein CSVVPGLQRSEQYF. The chain joins TRBV29-1 to TRBJ2-5; D perhaps matches TRBD2 (5 bases). The assigned J gene may be wrong: the sequence end matches TRBJ2-7 better. The germline gives CDR1 SQVTM, CDR2 ANQGSEA. CDR3 length equals 14 residues.

The chain employs TRBV4-1 and TRBJ2-6, with D perhaps matching TRBD1 (6 bases). V lost 0 bases, J lost 2 bases, and 8 bases lay in between. CDR3 size: 16 residues. The germline V gene has CDR1 MGHRA and CDR2 YSYEKL. CDR3 loop: CASSQEHRAGANVLTF. CDR3 nucleotide sequence: TGCGCCAGCAGCCAAGAACACAGGGCTGGGGCCAACGTCCTGACTTTC.

This chain joins TRBV4-3 and TRBJ2-5; weak D call: TRBD2 (6 bases). This CDR3 comprises 18 residues. The V and J ends lost 5 bases and 0 bases respectively, with 22 bases between them. CDR1 and CDR2 (germline): LGHNA, YSLEER. CDR3 amino acids: CASSKGLGGTSYQETQYF. The CDR3 nucleotides read TGCGCCAGCAGCAAGGGATTGGGGGGAACCTCTTACCAAGAGACCCAGTACTTC.

This clonotype was seen more than once but under ten times. This rearrangement joins TRBV15 to TRBJ2-1; 13 bases fit TRBD2. The length of the CDR3 is 15 residues. The V gene end was trimmed by 1 base and the J gene end by 8 bases; junction bases not matched to a gene: 2. Germline CDR1 LNHNV, CDR2 YYDKDF (reference sequence). In nucleotides, the CDR3 is TGTGCCACCAGCAGAGGACTAGCGGGGGGCTATGAGCAGTTCTTC. Protein product: CATSRGLAGGYEQFF.

In its sample, this clonotype was seen a few times. The rearrangement joins TRBV2 to TRBJ2-3, with D possibly TRBD2 on 5 matching bases. The germline V gene encodes CDR1 SNHLY and CDR2 FYNNEI. The CDR3 has 15 residues. Trimming cost V 1 base and J 2 bases, with 10 bases left between them. DNA of the CDR3: TGTGCCAGCAGTGAAGGATATAGCGTCACAGATACGCAGTATTTT. Translated: CASSEGYSVTDTQYF.

The rearrangement joins TRBV15 to TRBJ2-3; D is uncertain. V lost 2 bases and J 5 bases, leaving 5 bases between the germline ends. Per germline, CDR1 LNHNV and CDR2 YYDKDF (reference sequence). The CDR3 totals 12 residues. Here the CDR3 reads CATSRLRDTQYF. DNA for the CDR3: TGTGCCACCAGCAGATTAAGAGATACGCAGTATTTT.

This clonotype was detected only a few times. The chain uses TRBV4-3 and TRBJ2-3; D unclear. CDR1 and CDR2 from the germline V gene are LGHNA and YSLEER. The CDR3 is 13 amino acids. With 4 bases removed from V and 6 bases from J, the gap between germline ends came to 11 bases. The CDR3 DNA follows: TGCGCCAGCAGCCCCGGTTTATCCGATACGCAGTATTTT. It encodes CASSPGLSDTQYF.

This clonotype came up a few times. V gene TRBV27 combines with J gene TRBJ1-2; D not resolved. V lost 7 bases and J 4 bases, leaving 7 bases between the germline ends. Germline V CDR1 and CDR2: MNHEY, SMNVEV (reference sequence). The CDR3 spans 11 residues. The CDR3 loop reads CASIGVYGYTF. DNA for the CDR3: TGTGCCAGCATCGGGGTCTATGGCTACACCTTC.

The rearrangement joins TRBV4-1 to TRBJ2-3, with D uncertain. Germline V lookup: CDR1 MGHRA, CDR2 YSYEKL. This CDR3 has 13 residues. The germline V and J ends were trimmed by 6 bases and 3 bases, with 10 bases remaining between them. The CDR3 reads CASRRAETDTQYF. The CDR3 DNA reads TGCGCCAGCAGACGGGCAGAAACAGATACGCAGTATTTT.

This rearrangement joins TRBV12-3 or TRBV12-4 to TRBJ1-6; D may be TRBD1 (6 bases). CDR3 length: 14 residues. With 7 bases removed from V and 10 bases from J, the gap between germline ends came to 17 bases. The CDR3 DNA follows: TGTGCCAGCACCGCTTTACAGGGATACTCACCCCTCCACTTT. Its protein is CASTALQGYSPLHF.

The J gene is TRBJ2-7, the V gene TRBV28; TRBD2 is a possible D gene (7 bases). The V and J ends lost 5 bases and 6 bases respectively, with 20 bases between them. This CDR3 spans 15 amino acids. Germline CDR1 is MDHEN and CDR2 is SYDVKM. CDR3 residues: CASSPPGGREGEQYF. CDR3 bases: TGTGCCAGCAGTCCACCGGGGGGCAGGGAAGGCGAGCAGTACTTC.

The V and J genes are TRBV6-5 and TRBJ1-2; 9 nucleotides agree with TRBD1. Germline assignment: CDR1 MNHEY and CDR2 SVGAGI. With 0 bases clipped from V and 4 bases from J, the junction kept 3 bases outside the gene matches. The CDR3 extends over 15 amino acids. In DNA, the CDR3 is TGTGCCAGCAGTTACTCGACGGACAGGGGCTATGGCTACACCTTC. It encodes CASSYSTDRGYGYTF.

V and J are TRBV28 and TRBJ2-2, with unresolved D. The CDR3 runs to 14 residues. Trimming cost V 11 bases and J 4 bases, with 17 bases left between them. Germline CDR1 is MDHEN and CDR2 is SYDVKM. CDR3 sequence: CAARPRMGTGELFF. The CDR3 DNA sequence: TGTGCCGCGAGGCCAAGAATGGGCACCGGGGAGCTGTTTTTT.

This clonotype was counted a few times. The chain uses TRBV10-3 and TRBJ2-7; 7 bases agree with TRBD2. The germline gives CDR1 ENHRY, CDR2 SYGVKD. With 5 bases clipped from V and 7 bases from J, the junction kept 5 bases outside the gene matches. The CDR3 has 12 residues. CDR3 residues: CAISPGLGEQYF. CDR3 sequence (DNA): TGTGCCATCAGTCCTGGACTAGGGGAGCAGTACTTC.

This clonotype was observed once. The rearrangement links TRBV10-3 to TRBJ2-4; either TRBD1 or TRBD2 may supply D (6 bases each). V lost 0 bases, J lost 7 bases, and 13 bases lay in between. The CDR3 runs to 15 residues. Germline V lookup: CDR1 ENHRY, CDR2 SYGVKD. CDR3 loop: CAISESRGGGNIQYF. For the CDR3, the DNA is TGTGCCATCAGTGAGTCACGAGGAGGGGGGAACATTCAGTACTTC.

This clonotype was observed a few times. V gene TRBV5-1 combines with J gene TRBJ2-5; possibly TRBD2 for D (6 bases). V was shortened by 4 bases and J by 1 base, with 14 bases between the two germline ends. CDR3 length: 15 residues. CDR1 is SGHRS, CDR2 YFSETQ, per germline. CDR3: CASSPSGEIQETQYF. CDR3 sequence (DNA): TGCGCCAGCAGCCCGTCGGGGGAAATCCAAGAGACCCAGTACTTC.

Concerning this clonotype itself: A far larger clone is just one base off, so this is likely a read error. The chain is built from TRBV10-3 and TRBJ2-3; no firm D call. V gave up 6 bases and J gave up 0 bases, with 4 bases separating them. CDR1 is ENHRY and CDR2 is SYGVKD in the germline V gene. This CDR3 region has 12 residues. The CDR3 loop reads CAISLSTDTQYF. The CDR3 DNA follows: TGTGCCATCAGCTTAAGCACAGATACGCAGTATTTT.

This rearrangement joins TRBV27 to TRBJ2-3; D may correspond to TRBD1 or TRBD2 (5 bases each). Per germline, CDR1 MNHEY and CDR2 SMNVEV (reference sequence). The V end lost 3 bases, the J end lost 6 bases, and 19 bases lay between the germline ends. The CDR3 has 16 residues. For the CDR3, the DNA is TGTGCCAGCAGTTTCCGTGCCCTTGGGGGTCCGGATACGCAGTATTTT. Amino acids: CASSFRALGGPDTQYF.